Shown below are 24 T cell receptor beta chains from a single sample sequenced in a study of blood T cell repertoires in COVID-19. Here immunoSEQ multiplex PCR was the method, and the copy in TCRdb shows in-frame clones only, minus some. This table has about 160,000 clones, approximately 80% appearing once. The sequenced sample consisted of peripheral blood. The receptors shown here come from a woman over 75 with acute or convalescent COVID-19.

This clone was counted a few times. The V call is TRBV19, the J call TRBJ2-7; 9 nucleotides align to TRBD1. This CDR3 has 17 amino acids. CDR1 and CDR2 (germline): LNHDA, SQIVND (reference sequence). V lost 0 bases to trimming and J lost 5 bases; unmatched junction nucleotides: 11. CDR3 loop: CASSIDPPGQGNDEQYF. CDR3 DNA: TGTGCCAGTAGTATAGACCCCCCGGGACAGGGTAATGACGAGCAGTACTTC.

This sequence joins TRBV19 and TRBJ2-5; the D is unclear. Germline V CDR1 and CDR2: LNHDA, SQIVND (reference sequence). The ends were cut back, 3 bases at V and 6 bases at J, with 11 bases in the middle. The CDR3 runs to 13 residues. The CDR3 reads CASSIDWRKTQYF. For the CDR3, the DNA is TGTGCCAGTAGTATCGACTGGAGAAAGACCCAGTACTTC.

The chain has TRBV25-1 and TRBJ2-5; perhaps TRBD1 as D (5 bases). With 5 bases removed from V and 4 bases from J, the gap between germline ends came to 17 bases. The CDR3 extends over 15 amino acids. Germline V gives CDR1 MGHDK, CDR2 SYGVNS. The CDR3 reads CASSSRTSGSETQYF. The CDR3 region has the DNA TGTGCCAGCAGTAGCAGGACATCAGGGTCAGAGACCCAGTACTTC. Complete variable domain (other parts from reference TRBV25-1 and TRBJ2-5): EADIYQTPRYLVIGTGKKITLECSQTMGHDKMYWYQQDPGMELHLIHYSYGVNSTEKGDLSSESTVSRIRTEHFPLTLESARPSHTSQYLCASSSRTSGSETQYFGPGTRLLVL.

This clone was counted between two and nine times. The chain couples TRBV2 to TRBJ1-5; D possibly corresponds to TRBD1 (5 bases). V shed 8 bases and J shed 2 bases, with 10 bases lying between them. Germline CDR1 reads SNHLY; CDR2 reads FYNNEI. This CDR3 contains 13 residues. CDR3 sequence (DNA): TGTGCCAGCTTAGGCAGGGGCAATCAGCCCCAGCATTTT. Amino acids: CASLGRGNQPQHF.

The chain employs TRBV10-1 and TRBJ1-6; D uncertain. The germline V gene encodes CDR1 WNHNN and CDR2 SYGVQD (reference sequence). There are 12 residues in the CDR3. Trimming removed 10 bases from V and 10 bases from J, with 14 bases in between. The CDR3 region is CATSERESPLHF. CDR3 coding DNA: TGCGCCACCTCGGAGAGGGAATCACCCCTCCACTTT.

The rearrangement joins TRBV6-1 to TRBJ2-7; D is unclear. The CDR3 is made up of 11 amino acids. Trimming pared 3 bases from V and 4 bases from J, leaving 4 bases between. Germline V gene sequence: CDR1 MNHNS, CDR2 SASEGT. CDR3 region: CASSDLYEQYF. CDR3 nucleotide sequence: TGTGCCAGCAGTGATCTATACGAGCAGTACTTC.

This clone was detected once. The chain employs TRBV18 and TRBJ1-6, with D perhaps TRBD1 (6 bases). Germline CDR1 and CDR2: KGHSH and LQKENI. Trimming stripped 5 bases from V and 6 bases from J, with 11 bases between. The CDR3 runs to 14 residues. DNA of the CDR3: TGTGCCAGCTCATCATTCAGGGGTAATTCACCCCTCCACTTT. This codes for CASSSFRGNSPLHF.

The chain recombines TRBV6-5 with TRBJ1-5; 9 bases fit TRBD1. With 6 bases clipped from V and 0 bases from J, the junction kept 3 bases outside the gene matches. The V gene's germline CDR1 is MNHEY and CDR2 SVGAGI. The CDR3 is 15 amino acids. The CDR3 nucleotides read TGTGCCAGCAGCCCACAGGGGGCTAGCAATCAGCCCCAGCATTTT. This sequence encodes CASSPQGASNQPQHF.

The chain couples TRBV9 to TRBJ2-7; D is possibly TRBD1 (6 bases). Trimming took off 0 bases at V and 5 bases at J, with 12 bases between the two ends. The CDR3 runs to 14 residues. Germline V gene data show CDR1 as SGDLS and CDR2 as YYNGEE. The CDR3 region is CASSVGQGIHEQYF. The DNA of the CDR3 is TGTGCCAGCAGCGTAGGGCAGGGGATCCACGAGCAGTACTTC.

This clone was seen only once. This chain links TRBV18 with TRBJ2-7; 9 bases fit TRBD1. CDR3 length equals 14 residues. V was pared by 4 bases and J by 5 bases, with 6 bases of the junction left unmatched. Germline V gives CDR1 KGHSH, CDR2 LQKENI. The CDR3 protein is CASSHRDRVHEQYF. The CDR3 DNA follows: TGTGCCAGCTCACACCGGGACAGGGTCCACGAGCAGTACTTC.

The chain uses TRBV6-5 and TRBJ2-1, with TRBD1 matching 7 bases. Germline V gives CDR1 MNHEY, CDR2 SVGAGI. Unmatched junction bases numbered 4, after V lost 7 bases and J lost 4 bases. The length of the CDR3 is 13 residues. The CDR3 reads CASIRTGYNEQFF. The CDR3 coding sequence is TGTGCCAGCATTCGGACAGGATACAATGAGCAGTTCTTC.

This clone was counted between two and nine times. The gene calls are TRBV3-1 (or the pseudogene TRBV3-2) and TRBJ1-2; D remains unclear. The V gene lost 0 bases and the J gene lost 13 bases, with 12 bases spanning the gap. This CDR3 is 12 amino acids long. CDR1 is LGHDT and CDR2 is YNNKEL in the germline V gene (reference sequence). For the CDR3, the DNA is TGTGCCAGCAGCCAAGATGTGCGGAGGGTCACCTTC. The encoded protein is CASSQDVRRVTF.

The CDR3 is CASSPGQGNYGYTF. CDR3 DNA: TGTGCCAGCAGTCCGGGACAGGGGAACTATGGCTACACCTTC. The genes are TRBV6-4 and TRBJ1-2; 10 bases map to TRBD1. Trimming at V came to 5 bases and at J to 2 bases, leaving 2 bases not matched to a gene. Germline V CDR1 and CDR2: MRHNA, SNTAGT. The CDR3 is 14 residues long.

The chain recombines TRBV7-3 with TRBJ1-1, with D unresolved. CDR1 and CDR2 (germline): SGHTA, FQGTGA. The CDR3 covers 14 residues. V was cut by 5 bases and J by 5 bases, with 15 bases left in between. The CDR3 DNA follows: TGTGCCAGCAGCGCCCACCAACGAGGGACTGAAGCTTTCTTT. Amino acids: CASSAHQRGTEAFF.

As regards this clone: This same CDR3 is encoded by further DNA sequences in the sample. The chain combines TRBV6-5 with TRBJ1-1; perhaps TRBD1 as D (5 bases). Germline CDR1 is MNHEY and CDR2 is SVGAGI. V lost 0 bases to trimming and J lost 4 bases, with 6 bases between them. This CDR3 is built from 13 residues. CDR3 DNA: TGTGCCAGCAGTTACTCCGGGGGCACTGAAGCTTTCTTT. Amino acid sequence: CASSYSGGTEAFF.

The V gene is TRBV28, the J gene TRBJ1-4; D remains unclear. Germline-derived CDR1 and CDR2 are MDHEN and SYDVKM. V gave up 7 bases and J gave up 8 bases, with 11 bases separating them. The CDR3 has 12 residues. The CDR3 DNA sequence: TGTGCCAGCACCGCTAATGAAGAAAAACTGTTTTTT. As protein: CASTANEEKLFF.

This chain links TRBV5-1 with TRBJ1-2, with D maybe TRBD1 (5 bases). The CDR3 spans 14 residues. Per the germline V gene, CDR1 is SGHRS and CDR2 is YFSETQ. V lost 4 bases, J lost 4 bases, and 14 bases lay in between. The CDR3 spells CASSPSGGTYGYTF. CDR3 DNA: TGCGCCAGCAGCCCTTCGGGGGGTACCTATGGCTACACCTTC. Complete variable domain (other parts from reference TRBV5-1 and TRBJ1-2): KAGVTQTPRYLIKTRGQQVTLSCSPISGHRSVSWYQQTPGQGLQFLFEYFSETQRNKGNFPGRFSGRQFSNSRSEMNVSTLELGDSALYLCASSPSGGTYGYTFGSGTRLTVV.

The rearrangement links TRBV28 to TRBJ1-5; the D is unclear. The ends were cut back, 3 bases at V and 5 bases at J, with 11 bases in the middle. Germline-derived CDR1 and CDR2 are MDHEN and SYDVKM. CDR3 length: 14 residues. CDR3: CASSLSSIDQPQHF. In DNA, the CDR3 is TGTGCCAGCAGTTTGAGTTCCATCGATCAGCCCCAGCATTTT.

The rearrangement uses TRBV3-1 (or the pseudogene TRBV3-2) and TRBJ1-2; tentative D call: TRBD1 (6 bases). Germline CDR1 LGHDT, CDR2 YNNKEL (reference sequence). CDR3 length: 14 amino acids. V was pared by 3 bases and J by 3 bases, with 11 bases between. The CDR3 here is CASSQLGADYGYTF. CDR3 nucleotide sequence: TGTGCCAGCAGCCAGTTGGGGGCCGACTATGGCTACACCTTC.

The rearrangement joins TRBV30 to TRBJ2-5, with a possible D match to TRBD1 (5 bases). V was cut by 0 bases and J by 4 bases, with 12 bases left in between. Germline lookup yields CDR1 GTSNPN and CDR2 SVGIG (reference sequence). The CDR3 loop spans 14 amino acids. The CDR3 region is CAWSVAGIGETQYF. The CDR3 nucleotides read TGTGCCTGGAGTGTAGCAGGGATCGGAGAGACCCAGTACTTC.

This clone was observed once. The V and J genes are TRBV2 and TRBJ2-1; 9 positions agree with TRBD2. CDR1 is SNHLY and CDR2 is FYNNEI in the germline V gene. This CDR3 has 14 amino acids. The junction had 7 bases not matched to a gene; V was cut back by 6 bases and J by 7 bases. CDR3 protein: CASRNSGSGNEQFF. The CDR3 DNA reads TGTGCCAGCAGGAATAGCGGGAGCGGGAATGAGCAGTTCTTC.

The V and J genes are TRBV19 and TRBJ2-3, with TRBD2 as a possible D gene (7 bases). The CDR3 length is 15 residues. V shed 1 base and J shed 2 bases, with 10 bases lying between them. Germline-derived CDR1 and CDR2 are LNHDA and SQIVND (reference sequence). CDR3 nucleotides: TGTGCCAGTAGTATAGGGGGGGGCCTCACAGATACGCAGTATTTT. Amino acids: CASSIGGGLTDTQYF.

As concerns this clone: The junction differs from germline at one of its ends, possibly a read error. The CDR3 sequence: CAWRREDYSPLHF. The DNA of the CDR3 is TGTGCTTGGAGGAGGGAGGACTATTCACCCCTCCACTTT. The V and J genes are TRBV30 and TRBJ1-6; D gene uncertain. The length of the CDR3 is 13 residues. The germline V gene encodes CDR1 GTSNPN and CDR2 SVGIG (reference sequence).

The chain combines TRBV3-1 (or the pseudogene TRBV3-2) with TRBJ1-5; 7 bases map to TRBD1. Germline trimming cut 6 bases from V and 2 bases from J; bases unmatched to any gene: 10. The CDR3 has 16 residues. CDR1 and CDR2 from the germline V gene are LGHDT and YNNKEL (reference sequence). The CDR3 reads CASSRQGPSGNQPQHF. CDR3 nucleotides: TGTGCCAGCAGTCGACAGGGTCCTTCGGGCAATCAGCCCCAGCATTTT.